What follows are 13 T cell receptor beta chains derived from one specimen sequenced in a study of T cell changes during pregnancy in multiple sclerosis. The table came from immunoSEQ multiplex PCR; TCRdb's copy has only in-frame clones and leaves some out. The sample shows tens of thousands of clones, approximately 92% of them seen only once. The source material was peripheral blood. All receptors derive from a female donor with multiple sclerosis, enrolled in a pregnancy study.

The chain combines TRBV27 with TRBJ1-3; D is possibly TRBD1 (6 bases). The CDR3 covers 14 residues. With 6 bases removed from V and 0 bases from J, the gap between germline ends came to 9 bases. Germline V gene data show CDR1 as MNHEY and CDR2 as SMNVEV (reference sequence). The CDR3 DNA reads as TGTGCCAGCAGACAACAGGGCTCTGGAAACACCATATATTTT. It yields the protein CASRQQGSGNTIYF.

This rearrangement joins TRBV5-1 to TRBJ1-1, with TRBD1 matching 10 bases. Looked up from germline, CDR1 is SGHRS and CDR2 is YFSETQ. The V segment lost 4 bases and the J segment 10 bases; nucleotides outside the gene matches: 16. This CDR3 contains 16 residues. For the CDR3, the DNA is TGCGCCAGCAGCGCTGGGACAGGGGTAGACCCTAGGGCAGCTTTCTTT. Translation gives CASSAGTGVDPRAAFF.

As DNA, the CDR3 is TGTGCCAGCAGTTACTCGGGCGGTAGCTCCTACGAGCAGTACTTC. It codes for CASSYSGGSSYEQYF. The J gene is TRBJ2-7, the V gene TRBV6-5; D unclear. Germline CDR1 reads MNHEY; CDR2 reads SVGAGI. V lost 0 bases and J 0 bases, leaving 9 bases between the germline ends. The CDR3 loop spans 15 amino acids.

The V and J genes are TRBV30 and TRBJ2-2, with 8 bases matching TRBD2. The CDR3 contains 14 residues. CDR1 and CDR2 (germline): GTSNPN, SVGIG (reference sequence). Trimming cost V 3 bases and J 7 bases; bases outside gene matches: 7. The CDR3 here is CAWRPGLGVGELFF. In DNA, the CDR3 is TGTGCCTGGAGGCCGGGACTAGGGGTCGGGGAGCTGTTTTTT. Looking up the rest from reference TRBV30 and TRBJ2-2 gives the full variable domain: SQTIHQWPATLVQPVGSPLSLECTVEGTSNPNLYWYRQAAGRGLQLLFYSVGIGQISSEVPQNLSASRPQDRQFILSSKKLLLSDSGFYLCAWRPGLGVGELFFGEGSRLTVL.

The chain has TRBV5-1 and TRBJ2-1; 14 nucleotides align to TRBD2. There are 16 residues in the CDR3. Germline V gives CDR1 SGHRS, CDR2 YFSETQ. With V trimmed by 4 bases and J by 5 bases, 5 bases remained unmatched. Here the CDR3 reads CASSPLGLAGDNEQFF. CDR3 DNA sequence: TGCGCCAGCAGCCCCCTGGGACTAGCGGGAGACAATGAGCAGTTCTTC.

The gene calls are TRBV10-2 and TRBJ2-7; 9 nucleotides match TRBD1. This CDR3 has 15 amino acids. CDR1 is WSHSY and CDR2 is SAAADI in the germline V gene. The V gene end was trimmed by 2 bases and the J gene end by 7 bases; junction bases not matched to a gene: 9. In nucleotides, the CDR3 is TGCGCCAGCAGTGAGCGACAGGGGGTCCGGGGGGAGCAGTACTTC. Its translation is CASSERQGVRGEQYF.

V gene TRBV6-4 combines with J gene TRBJ2-1; 7 bases match TRBD1. CDR3 size: 15 residues. Germline trimming cut 0 bases from V and 3 bases from J; bases unmatched to any gene: 2. Germline V gene lookup returns CDR1 MRHNA and CDR2 SNTAGT. This CDR3 is CASSDSPGGYNEQFF. In DNA form, the CDR3 reads TGTGCCAGCAGTGACTCGCCAGGGGGCTACAATGAGCAGTTCTTC.

The chain links TRBV5-1 to TRBJ2-5; no firm D call. V was cut by 7 bases and J by 5 bases, with 9 bases left in between. Germline values: CDR1 SGHRS, CDR2 YFSETQ. The CDR3 is made up of 11 amino acids. This CDR3 reads CASVLDETQYF. The CDR3 DNA reads TGCGCCAGCGTTCTCGATGAGACCCAGTACTTC.

This rearrangement joins TRBV6-4 to TRBJ2-7; 11 bases fit TRBD1. J was trimmed by 6 bases and V by 6 bases; bases with no gene match: 7. The V gene's germline CDR1 is MRHNA and CDR2 SNTAGT. The length of the CDR3 is 14 residues. CDR3 DNA sequence: TGTGCCAGCAGCCCCGGGACAGGGGGATTCGAGCAGTACTTC. Its protein product is CASSPGTGGFEQYF.

This sequence joins TRBV7-7 and TRBJ1-2, with D uncertain. Trimming removed 1 base at V and 8 bases at J, with 14 bases between. The CDR3 is 14 amino acids. Germline V gene data show CDR1 as SSHAT and CDR2 as FNYEAQ (reference sequence). The CDR3 DNA is TGTGCCAGCAGCTTAGATCGAGGGATCGTAGGCTACACCTTC. Encoded protein: CASSLDRGIVGYTF.

The V call is TRBV11-2, the J call TRBJ2-5; weak D call: TRBD2 (5 bases). Trimming pared 5 bases from V and 5 bases from J, leaving 12 bases between. This CDR3 region has 13 residues. CDR1 and CDR2 from the germline V gene are SGHAT and FQNNGV. The chain's CDR3 is CASSEGPRETQYF. The CDR3 DNA follows: TGTGCCAGCAGCGAGGGTCCAAGGGAGACCCAGTACTTC.

This chain uses TRBV2 with TRBJ2-7; 7 bases are shared with TRBD1. This CDR3 comprises 14 residues. Germline V gene sequence: CDR1 SNHLY, CDR2 FYNNEI. Germline trimming cut 5 bases from V and 6 bases from J; bases unmatched to any gene: 10. CDR3 sequence: CASSSGTVVSEQYF. In DNA form, the CDR3 reads TGTGCCAGCAGTTCCGGGACAGTCGTTTCCGAGCAGTACTTC. The variable domain in full, completed from reference TRBV2 and TRBJ2-7, reads EPEVTQTPSHQVTQMGQEVILRCVPISNHLYFYWYRQILGQKVEFLVSFYNNEISEKSEIFDDQFSVERPDGSNFTLKIRSTKLEDSAMYFCASSSGTVVSEQYFGPGTRLTVT.

The chain has TRBV5-5 and TRBJ2-2; TRBD1 agrees at 11 bases. The CDR3 has 15 residues. CDR1 SGHKS and CDR2 YYEKEE come from the germline V gene (reference sequence). Losses at the gene ends were 7 bases for V and 1 base for J; bases not matched to a gene: 3. Here the CDR3 DNA reads TGTGCCAGCGCAGGGACAGGGGGGAACACCGGGGAGCTGTTTTTT. This sequence encodes CASAGTGGNTGELFF. Full variable domain (outside the CDR3, taken from reference TRBV5-5 and TRBJ2-2): DAGVTQSPTHLIKTRGQQVTLRCSPISGHKSVSWYQQVLGQGPQFIFQYYEKEERGRGNFPDRFSARQFPNYSSELNVNALLLGDSALYLCASAGTGGNTGELFFGEGSRLTVL.